This T cell receptor beta chain stems from a study of blood T cell repertoires in COVID-19. Study at large: Sample material is recorded as cDNA or gDNA derived from T cells, B-cell-depleted T cells, or PBMCs.

In the original analysis: Cell counts per sample came from amplifying reference gene primers. The method was immunoSEQ multiplex PCR; TCRdb's version includes in-frame clones alone and lacks a portion of them. D and trimming come from the DNA, and the V and J calls and clone size come from that table. The table has about 220,000 clones, around 86% seen once. With V trimmed by 3 bases and J by 4 bases, 5 bases remained unmatched. The germline CDR1 and CDR2 sequences are MNHEY and SMNVEV (reference sequence). The CDR3 has 15 amino acids. Recruited during active infection, patients (from Seattle) were subsequently followed longitudinally.

The chain uses TRBV27 and TRBJ1-5, with 8 bases matching TRBD1. The TCR was taken from a woman older than 75 with COVID-19, enrolled during active disease. The specimen was peripheral blood. This CDR3 reads CASSFRTGRNQPQHF. The CDR3 coding sequence is TGTGCCAGCAGTTTCCGGACAGGGAGAAATCAGCCCCAGCATTTT.